A selection of T cell receptor beta chains follows, all from one sample in a study of blood T cells in healthy people across ages. One entry per CDR3 protein, called by TCRdb with MiXCR from the 5' RACE reads. The sample contains about 580,000 distinct CDR3 sequences, under 55% of which appear only once. The specimen was blood. The origin of the receptors is a man of 80 years or more in good health. The CDR3 runs from the conserved cysteine through the conserved F or W. D genes are given only for firm matches. A row's size may be missing; if present it is once, few, many or a size class.

NA	TRBV6-1	TRBJ1-1	NA	CASSDRERNTEAFF	TGTGCCAGCAGTGACAGGGAGCGGAACACTGAAGCTTTCTTT
NA	TRBV20-1	TRBJ2-2	NA	CSASGGAGELFF	TGCAGTGCTAGCGGGGGCGCCGGGGAGCTGTTTTTT
TRBD1	TRBV2	TRBJ2-1	NA	CASSEIRTGGNEQFF	TGTGCCAGCAGTGAGATTAGGACAGGGGGCAATGAGCAGTTCTTC
TRBD2	TRBV18	TRBJ2-3	NA	CASSPPGGLSTDTQYF	TGTGCCAGCTCACCACCGGGAGGGCTTAGCACAGATACGCAGTATTTT
TRBD1	TRBV2	TRBJ2-1	NA	CASNQDREQYNEQFF	TGTGCCAGCAACCAGGACAGGGAACAATACAATGAGCAGTTCTTC
NA	TRBV4-2	TRBJ2-1	NA	CASSQRRTNYNEQFF	TGTGCCAGCAGCCAAAGGCGAACTAACTACAATGAGCAGTTCTTC
NA	TRBV7-2	TRBJ2-7	NA	CASSTRGRAYEQYF	TGTGCCAGCAGCACCAGGGGGAGGGCCTACGAGCAGTACTTC
TRBD1	TRBV5-1	TRBJ2-1	NA	CASSLGDRGQNEQFF	TGCGCCAGCAGCTTGGGGGACAGGGGGCAGAATGAGCAGTTCTTC
TRBD2	TRBV20-1	TRBJ2-1	NA	CSAVAGGISYNEQFF	TGCAGTGCTGTAGCGGGAGGAATCTCCTACAATGAGCAGTTCTTC
NA	TRBV20-1	TRBJ1-6	few	CSAVGGSKNSPLHF	TGCAGTGCTGTGGGGGGGAGCAAAAATTCACCCCTCCACTTT
NA	TRBV7-2	TRBJ1-6	NA	CASSPRWNSPLHF	TGTGCCAGCAGCCCCCGATGGAATTCACCCCTCCACTTT
NA	TRBV5-5	TRBJ1-2	NA	CASSLCRDDYGYTF	TGTGCCAGCAGCCTGTGCAGGGATGACTATGGCTACACCTTC
NA	TRBV15	TRBJ2-7	NA	CATSRDLEGEQYF	TGTGCCACCAGCAGAGATTTAGAGGGCGAGCAGTACTTC
NA	TRBV7-2	TRBJ2-7	few	CASSLVPTAYEQYF	TGTGCCAGCAGCTTAGTGCCAACAGCCTACGAGCAGTACTTC
NA	TRBV5-1	TRBJ2-5	many	CASSLTETQYF	TGCGCCAGCAGCTTGACGGAGACCCAGTACTTC
NA	TRBV29-1	TRBJ2-3	NA	CSVEDPPGAIDTQYF	TGCAGCGTTGAAGATCCCCCAGGGGCGATAGATACGCAGTATTTT
NA	TRBV25-1	TRBJ2-2	once	CAGSEYEGEVGGELFF	TGTGCCGGCAGTGAATACGAGGGGGAGGTAGGCGGGGAGCTGTTTTTT
NA	TRBV28	TRBJ2-7	NA	CASTKSGKTGNEQYF	TGTGCCAGCACCAAATCGGGAAAAACGGGGAATGAGCAGTACTTC
TRBD1	TRBV7-2	TRBJ1-2	few	CASSQGEGGYGYTF	TGTGCCAGCAGCCAGGGGGAGGGCGGCTATGGCTACACCTTC
NA	TRBV7-8	TRBJ2-1	few	CASSLNFGVPNNEQFF	TGTGCCAGCAGCTTAAACTTTGGGGTCCCCAACAATGAGCAGTTCTTC
TRBD2	TRBV6-5	TRBJ2-5	few	CASSYRGRAGETQYF	TGTGCCAGCAGTTACCGAGGGAGGGCCGGGGAGACCCAGTACTTC
NA	TRBV4-3	TRBJ2-1	few	CASSRIQGPNEQFF	TGCGCCAGCAGCCGGATACAGGGTCCCAATGAGCAGTTCTTC